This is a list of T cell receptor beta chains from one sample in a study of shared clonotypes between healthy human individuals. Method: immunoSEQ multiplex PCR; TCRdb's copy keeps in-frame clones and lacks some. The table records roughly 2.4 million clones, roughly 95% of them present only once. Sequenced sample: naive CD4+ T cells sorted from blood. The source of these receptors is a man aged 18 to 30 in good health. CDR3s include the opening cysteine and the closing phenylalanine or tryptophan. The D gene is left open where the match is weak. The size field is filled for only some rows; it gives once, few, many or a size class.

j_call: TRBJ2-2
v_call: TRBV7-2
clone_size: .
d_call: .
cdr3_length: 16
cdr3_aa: CASSFTSTLNTGELFF
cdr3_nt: TGTGCCAGCAGCTTTACGTCGACCTTGAACACCGGGGAGCTGTTTTTT

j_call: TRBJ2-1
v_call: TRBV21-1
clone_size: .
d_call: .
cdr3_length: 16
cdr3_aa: CASSNSSPWIHLDEFF
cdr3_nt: TGTGCCAGCAGCAATAGCTCCCCATGGATTCACTTAGACGAGTTCTTC

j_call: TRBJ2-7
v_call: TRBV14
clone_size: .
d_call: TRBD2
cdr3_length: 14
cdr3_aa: CASSLLAGGSEQYF
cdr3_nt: TGTGCCAGCAGCCTACTAGCGGGAGGGTCCGAGCAGTACTTC

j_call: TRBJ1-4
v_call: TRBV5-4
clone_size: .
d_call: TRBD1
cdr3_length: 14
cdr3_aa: CASSPGQAFEKLFF
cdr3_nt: TGTGCCAGCAGTCCGGGACAGGCGTTCGAAAAACTGTTTTTT

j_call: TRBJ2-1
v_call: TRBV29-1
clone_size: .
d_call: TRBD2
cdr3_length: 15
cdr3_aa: CSVPSGSASYNEQFF
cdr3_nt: TGCAGCGTTCCTAGCGGGAGCGCTTCCTACAATGAGCAGTTCTTC

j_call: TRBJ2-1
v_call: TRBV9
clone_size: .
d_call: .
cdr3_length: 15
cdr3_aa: CASSVWGSIYNEQFF
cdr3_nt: TGTGCCAGCAGCGTTTGGGGCTCCATCTACAATGAGCAGTTCTTC

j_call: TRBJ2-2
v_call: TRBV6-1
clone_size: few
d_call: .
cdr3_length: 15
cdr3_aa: CASTPSGKHTGELFF
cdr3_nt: TGTGCCAGCACCCCGTCCGGGAAACACACCGGGGAGCTGTTTTTT

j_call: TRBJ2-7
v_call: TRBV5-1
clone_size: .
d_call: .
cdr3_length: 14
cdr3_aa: CASNPTGSNYEQYF
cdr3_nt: TGCGCCAGCAATCCCACCGGGTCAAACTACGAGCAGTACTTC

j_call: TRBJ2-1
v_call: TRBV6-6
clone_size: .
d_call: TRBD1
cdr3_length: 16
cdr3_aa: CASSSRDRLTYNEQFF
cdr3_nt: TGTGCCAGCAGTTCCCGGGACAGGCTTACCTACAATGAGCAGTTCTTC

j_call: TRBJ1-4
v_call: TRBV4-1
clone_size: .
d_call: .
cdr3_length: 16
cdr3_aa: CASSQGFGPLNEKLFF
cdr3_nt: TGCGCCAGCAGCCAAGGTTTCGGGCCTTTAAATGAAAAACTGTTTTTT